The TCR beta chain described here comes from a study of response to subunit inactivated influenza vaccine. On this clonotype: Its matching antigen is unknown.

TCRdb reprocessed the RT-PCR reads with MiXCR, giving one entry per CDR3 protein. The table shows roughly 650,000 distinct CDR3 sequences, with 14% occurring only once. Study-level results: Few new T cells, the authors suggested, are recruited by each seasonal influenza vaccination.

Sample: PBMCs from blood, taken around two weeks before vaccination. This receptor was identified in a man aged 45 to 65 who received an inactivated influenza vaccine.

The CDR3: CASSNPGLAGTSTDTQYF. CDR3 coding DNA: TGCGCCAGCAGCAATCCGGGACTAGCGGGTACTAGCACAGATACGCAGTATTTT. The gene calls are TRBV5-1 and TRBJ2-3; 12 bases agree with TRBD2. The junction had 9 bases not matched to a gene; V was cut back by 4 bases and J by 0 bases. CDR1 and CDR2 from the germline V gene are SGHRS and YFSETQ. CDR3 size: 18 residues.